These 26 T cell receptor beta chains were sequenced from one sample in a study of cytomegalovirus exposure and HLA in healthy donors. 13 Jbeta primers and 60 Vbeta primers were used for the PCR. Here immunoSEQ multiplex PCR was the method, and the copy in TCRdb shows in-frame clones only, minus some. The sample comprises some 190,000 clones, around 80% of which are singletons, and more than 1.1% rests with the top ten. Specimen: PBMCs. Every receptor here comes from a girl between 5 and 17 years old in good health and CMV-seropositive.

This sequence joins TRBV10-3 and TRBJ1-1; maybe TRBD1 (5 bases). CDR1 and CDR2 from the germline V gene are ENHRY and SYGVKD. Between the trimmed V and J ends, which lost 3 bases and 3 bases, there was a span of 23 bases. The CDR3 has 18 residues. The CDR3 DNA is TGTGCCATCAGTGAAATGGCGGCAGGTCCCACGGGGGACACTGAAGCTTTCTTT. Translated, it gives CAISEMAAGPTGDTEAFF.

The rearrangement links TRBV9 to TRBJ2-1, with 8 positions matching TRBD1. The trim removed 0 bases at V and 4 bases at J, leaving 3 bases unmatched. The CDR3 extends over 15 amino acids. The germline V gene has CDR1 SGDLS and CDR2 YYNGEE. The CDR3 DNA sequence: TGTGCCAGCAGCGTAGAGGACAGGGAATACAATGAGCAGTTCTTC. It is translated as CASSVEDREYNEQFF.

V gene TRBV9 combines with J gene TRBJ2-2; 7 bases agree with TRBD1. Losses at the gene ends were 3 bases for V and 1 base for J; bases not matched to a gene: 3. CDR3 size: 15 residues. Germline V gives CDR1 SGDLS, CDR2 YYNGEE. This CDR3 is CASSAWTGNTGELFF. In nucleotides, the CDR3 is TGTGCCAGCAGCGCCTGGACAGGGAACACCGGGGAGCTGTTTTTT.

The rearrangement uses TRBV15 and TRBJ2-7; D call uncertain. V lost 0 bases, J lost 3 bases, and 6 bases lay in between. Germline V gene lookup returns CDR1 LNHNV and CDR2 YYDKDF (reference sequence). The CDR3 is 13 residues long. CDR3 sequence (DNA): TGTGCCACCAGCAGAGATCCCGGCTACGAGCAGTACTTC. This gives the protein CATSRDPGYEQYF.

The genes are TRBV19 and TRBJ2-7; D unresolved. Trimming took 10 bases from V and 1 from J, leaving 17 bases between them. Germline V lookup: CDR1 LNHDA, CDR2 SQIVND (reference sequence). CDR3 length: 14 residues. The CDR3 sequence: CATSIGLRSYEQYF. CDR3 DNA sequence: TGTGCCACAAGTATAGGATTGCGGTCCTACGAGCAGTACTTC.

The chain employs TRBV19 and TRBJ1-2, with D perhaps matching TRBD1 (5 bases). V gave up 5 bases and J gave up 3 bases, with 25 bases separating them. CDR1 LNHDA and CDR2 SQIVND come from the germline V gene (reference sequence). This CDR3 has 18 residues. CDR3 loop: CASSSEWSRTPEHYGYTF. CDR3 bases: TGTGCCAGTAGTTCCGAATGGAGTAGGACACCTGAGCACTATGGCTACACCTTC.

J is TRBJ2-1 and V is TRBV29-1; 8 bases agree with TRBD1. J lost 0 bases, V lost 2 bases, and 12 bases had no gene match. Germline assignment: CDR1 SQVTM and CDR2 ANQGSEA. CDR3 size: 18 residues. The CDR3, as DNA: TGCAGCGTTGAATCCGCAGGGGGCTGGCGGAGCTCCTACAATGAGCAGTTCTTC. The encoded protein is CSVESAGGWRSSYNEQFF.

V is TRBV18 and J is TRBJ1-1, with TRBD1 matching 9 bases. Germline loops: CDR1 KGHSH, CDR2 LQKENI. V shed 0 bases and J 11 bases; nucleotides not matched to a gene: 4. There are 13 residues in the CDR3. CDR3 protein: CASSPPLQGAAFF. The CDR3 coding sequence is TGTGCCAGCTCACCACCTCTACAGGGGGCGGCTTTCTTT.

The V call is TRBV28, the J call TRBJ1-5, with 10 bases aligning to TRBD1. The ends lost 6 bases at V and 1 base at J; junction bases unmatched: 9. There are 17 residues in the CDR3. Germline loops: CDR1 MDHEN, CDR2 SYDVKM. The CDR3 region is CASSPLRQGASNQPQHF. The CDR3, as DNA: TGTGCCAGCAGCCCTTTAAGACAGGGGGCAAGCAATCAGCCCCAGCATTTT.

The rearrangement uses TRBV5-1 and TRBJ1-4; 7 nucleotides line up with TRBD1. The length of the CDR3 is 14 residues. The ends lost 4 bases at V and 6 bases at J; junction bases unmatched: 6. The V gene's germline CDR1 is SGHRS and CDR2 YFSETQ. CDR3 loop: CASSGDREDEKLFF. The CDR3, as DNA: TGCGCCAGCAGCGGAGACAGGGAGGATGAAAAACTGTTTTTT.

The CDR3 DNA reads as TGTGCCAGCAGTCTTGGGACTAGCGGGACGGAGACCCAGTACTTC. This sequence encodes CASSLGTSGTETQYF. The chain couples TRBV2 to TRBJ2-5; 13 nucleotides line up with TRBD2. Per germline, CDR1 SNHLY and CDR2 FYNNEI. The CDR3 loop spans 15 amino acids. V shed 5 bases and J 5 bases; nucleotides not matched to a gene: 5.

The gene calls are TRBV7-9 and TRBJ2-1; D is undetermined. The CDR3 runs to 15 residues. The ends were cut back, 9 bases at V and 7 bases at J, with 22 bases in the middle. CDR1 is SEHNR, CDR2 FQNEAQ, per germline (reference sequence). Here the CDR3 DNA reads TGTGCCAGTTTCCATCTTCTCACCCCGGAGAATGAGCAGTTCTTC. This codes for CASFHLLTPENEQFF.

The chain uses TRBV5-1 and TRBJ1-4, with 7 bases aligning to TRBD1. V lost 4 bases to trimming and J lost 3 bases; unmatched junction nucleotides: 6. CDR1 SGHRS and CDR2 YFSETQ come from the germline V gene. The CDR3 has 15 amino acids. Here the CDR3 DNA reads TGCGCCAGCAGCCAAACCGGGACAGCTAATGAAAAACTGTTTTTT. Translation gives CASSQTGTANEKLFF.

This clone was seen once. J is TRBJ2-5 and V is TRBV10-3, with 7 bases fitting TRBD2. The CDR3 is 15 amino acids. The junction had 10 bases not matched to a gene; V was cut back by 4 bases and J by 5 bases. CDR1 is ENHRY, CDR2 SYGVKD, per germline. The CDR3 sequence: CAISGSSGVEETQYF. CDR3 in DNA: TGTGCCATCAGTGGGTCTAGCGGAGTGGAGGAGACCCAGTACTTC.

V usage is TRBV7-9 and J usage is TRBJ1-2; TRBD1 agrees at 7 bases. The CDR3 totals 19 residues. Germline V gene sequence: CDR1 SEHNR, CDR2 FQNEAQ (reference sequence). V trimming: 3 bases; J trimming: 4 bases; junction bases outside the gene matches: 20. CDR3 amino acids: CASSLREGTDHRMGYGYTF. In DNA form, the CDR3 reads TGTGCCAGCAGCTTGAGGGAAGGGACAGACCACAGGATGGGCTATGGCTACACCTTC.

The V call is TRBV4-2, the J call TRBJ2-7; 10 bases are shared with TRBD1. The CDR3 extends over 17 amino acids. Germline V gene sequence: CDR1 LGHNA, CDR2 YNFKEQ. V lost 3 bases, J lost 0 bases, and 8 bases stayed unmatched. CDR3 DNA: TGTGCCAGCAGCCACCCGGGACAGGGGACAGGCTCCTACGAGCAGTACTTC. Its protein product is CASSHPGQGTGSYEQYF.

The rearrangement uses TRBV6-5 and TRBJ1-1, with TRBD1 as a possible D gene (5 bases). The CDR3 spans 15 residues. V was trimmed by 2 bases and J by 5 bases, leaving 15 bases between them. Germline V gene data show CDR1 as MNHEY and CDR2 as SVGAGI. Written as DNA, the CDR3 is TGTGCCAGCAGTTACAGGGCGACGGGGGGTACTGAAGCTTTCTTT. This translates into CASSYRATGGTEAFF.

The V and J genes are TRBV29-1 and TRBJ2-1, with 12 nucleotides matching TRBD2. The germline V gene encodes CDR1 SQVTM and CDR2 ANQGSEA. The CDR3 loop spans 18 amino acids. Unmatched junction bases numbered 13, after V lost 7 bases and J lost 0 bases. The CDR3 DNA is TGCAGCGCTTGCCCTCAGCTGACTAGCGGGAGCTCCTACAATGAGCAGTTCTTC. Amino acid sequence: CSACPQLTSGSSYNEQFF.

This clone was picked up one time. CDR3 sequence (DNA): TGTGCCAGCAGTTTGACTAGCGGGTACTACAATGAGCAGTTCTTC. Translating it yields CASSLTSGYYNEQFF. The rearrangement joins TRBV27 to TRBJ2-1; 10 bases agree with TRBD2. Germline values: CDR1 MNHEY, CDR2 SMNVEV (reference sequence). The trim removed 3 bases at V and 3 bases at J, leaving 2 bases unmatched. The CDR3 sequence is 15 residues long.

CDR3 in DNA: TGCGCCAGCAGCAGGACAGGGGGCGCCTACGAGCAGTACTTC. This sequence encodes CASSRTGGAYEQYF. The chain is built from TRBV5-1 and TRBJ2-7, with TRBD1 matching over 11 bases. The ends lost 4 bases at V and 2 bases at J; junction bases unmatched: 2. CDR1 and CDR2 from the germline V gene are SGHRS and YFSETQ. The CDR3 consists of 14 residues.

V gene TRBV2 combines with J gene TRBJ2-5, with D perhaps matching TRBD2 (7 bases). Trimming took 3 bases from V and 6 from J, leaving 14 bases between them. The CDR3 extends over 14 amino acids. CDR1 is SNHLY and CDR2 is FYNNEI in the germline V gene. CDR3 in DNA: TGTGCCAGCAGTGATCAAGGGGGGGGAAAGACCCAGTACTTC. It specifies CASSDQGGGKTQYF.

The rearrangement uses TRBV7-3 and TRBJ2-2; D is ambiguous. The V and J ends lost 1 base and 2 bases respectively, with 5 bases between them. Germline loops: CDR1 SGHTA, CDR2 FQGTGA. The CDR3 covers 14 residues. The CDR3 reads CASSLMANTGELFF. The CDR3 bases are TGTGCCAGCAGCTTAATGGCCAACACCGGGGAGCTGTTTTTT.

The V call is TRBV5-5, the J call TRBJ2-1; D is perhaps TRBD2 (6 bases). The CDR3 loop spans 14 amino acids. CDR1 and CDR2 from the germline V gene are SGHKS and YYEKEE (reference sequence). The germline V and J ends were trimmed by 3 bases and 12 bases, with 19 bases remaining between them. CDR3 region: CASSSKFGAGWQFF. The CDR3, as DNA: TGTGCCAGCAGCTCCAAATTCGGGGCGGGGTGGCAGTTCTTC.

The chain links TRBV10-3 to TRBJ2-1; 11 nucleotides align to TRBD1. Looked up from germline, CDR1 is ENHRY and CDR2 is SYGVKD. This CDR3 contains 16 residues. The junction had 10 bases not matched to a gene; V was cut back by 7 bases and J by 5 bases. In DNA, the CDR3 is TGTGCCATCACCACCCCCGGGACAGGGGGACACAATGAGCAGTTCTTC. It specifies CAITTPGTGGHNEQFF.

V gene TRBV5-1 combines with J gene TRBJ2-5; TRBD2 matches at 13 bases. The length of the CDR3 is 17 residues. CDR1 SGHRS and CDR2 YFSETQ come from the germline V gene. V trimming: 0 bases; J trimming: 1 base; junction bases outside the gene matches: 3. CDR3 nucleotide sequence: TGCGCCAGCAGCTTGGCCGGGACTAGCGGGGCCCAAGAGACCCAGTACTTC. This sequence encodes CASSLAGTSGAQETQYF.

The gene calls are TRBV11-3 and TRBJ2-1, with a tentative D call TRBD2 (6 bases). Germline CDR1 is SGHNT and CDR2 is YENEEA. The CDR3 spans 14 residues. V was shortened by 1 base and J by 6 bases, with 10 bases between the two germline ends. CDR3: CASSLAGASNEQFF. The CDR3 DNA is TGTGCCAGCAGCTTAGCGGGAGCGAGCAATGAGCAGTTCTTC. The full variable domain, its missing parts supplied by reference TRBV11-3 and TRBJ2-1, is EAGVVQSPRYKIIEKKQPVAFWCNPISGHNTLYWYLQNLGQGPELLIRYENEEAVDDSQLPKDRFSAERLKGVDSTLKIQPAELGDSAVYLCASSLAGASNEQFFGPGTRLTVL.